In its sample, the clone carrying this TCR beta chain was seen a few times. Antigen specificity is unknown. This sample stems from a study of beta chain features in type 1 diabetes. Study results and caveats: Significant though moderate, a shortening of TCRB CDR3s appeared in all four CD4+ subsets of Type 1 diabetes patients. Cells carrying high TCR expression could end up over-represented when cDNA is sequenced.

What was sequenced were expressed TCRB transcripts, since all of the isolated RNA had been reverse transcribed. Measured with immunoSEQ multiplex PCR; TCRdb has only the in-frame clones, and not every one. The data hold around 340,000 clones, with about 20% observed a single time. V trimming: 3 bases; J trimming: 11 bases; junction bases outside the gene matches: 7. CDR1 and CDR2 (germline): SNHLY, FYNNEI. This CDR3 is built from 12 residues. The sequenced material came from naive CD4+ T cells from blood. This chain connects TRBV2 to TRBJ2-7; 7 bases align to TRBD1. This TCR was sampled from a woman in her late teens or twenties in good health. The CDR3 reads CASSERDRVKYF. In DNA form, the CDR3 reads TGTGCCAGCAGTGAGAGAGACAGGGTCAAGTACTTC.